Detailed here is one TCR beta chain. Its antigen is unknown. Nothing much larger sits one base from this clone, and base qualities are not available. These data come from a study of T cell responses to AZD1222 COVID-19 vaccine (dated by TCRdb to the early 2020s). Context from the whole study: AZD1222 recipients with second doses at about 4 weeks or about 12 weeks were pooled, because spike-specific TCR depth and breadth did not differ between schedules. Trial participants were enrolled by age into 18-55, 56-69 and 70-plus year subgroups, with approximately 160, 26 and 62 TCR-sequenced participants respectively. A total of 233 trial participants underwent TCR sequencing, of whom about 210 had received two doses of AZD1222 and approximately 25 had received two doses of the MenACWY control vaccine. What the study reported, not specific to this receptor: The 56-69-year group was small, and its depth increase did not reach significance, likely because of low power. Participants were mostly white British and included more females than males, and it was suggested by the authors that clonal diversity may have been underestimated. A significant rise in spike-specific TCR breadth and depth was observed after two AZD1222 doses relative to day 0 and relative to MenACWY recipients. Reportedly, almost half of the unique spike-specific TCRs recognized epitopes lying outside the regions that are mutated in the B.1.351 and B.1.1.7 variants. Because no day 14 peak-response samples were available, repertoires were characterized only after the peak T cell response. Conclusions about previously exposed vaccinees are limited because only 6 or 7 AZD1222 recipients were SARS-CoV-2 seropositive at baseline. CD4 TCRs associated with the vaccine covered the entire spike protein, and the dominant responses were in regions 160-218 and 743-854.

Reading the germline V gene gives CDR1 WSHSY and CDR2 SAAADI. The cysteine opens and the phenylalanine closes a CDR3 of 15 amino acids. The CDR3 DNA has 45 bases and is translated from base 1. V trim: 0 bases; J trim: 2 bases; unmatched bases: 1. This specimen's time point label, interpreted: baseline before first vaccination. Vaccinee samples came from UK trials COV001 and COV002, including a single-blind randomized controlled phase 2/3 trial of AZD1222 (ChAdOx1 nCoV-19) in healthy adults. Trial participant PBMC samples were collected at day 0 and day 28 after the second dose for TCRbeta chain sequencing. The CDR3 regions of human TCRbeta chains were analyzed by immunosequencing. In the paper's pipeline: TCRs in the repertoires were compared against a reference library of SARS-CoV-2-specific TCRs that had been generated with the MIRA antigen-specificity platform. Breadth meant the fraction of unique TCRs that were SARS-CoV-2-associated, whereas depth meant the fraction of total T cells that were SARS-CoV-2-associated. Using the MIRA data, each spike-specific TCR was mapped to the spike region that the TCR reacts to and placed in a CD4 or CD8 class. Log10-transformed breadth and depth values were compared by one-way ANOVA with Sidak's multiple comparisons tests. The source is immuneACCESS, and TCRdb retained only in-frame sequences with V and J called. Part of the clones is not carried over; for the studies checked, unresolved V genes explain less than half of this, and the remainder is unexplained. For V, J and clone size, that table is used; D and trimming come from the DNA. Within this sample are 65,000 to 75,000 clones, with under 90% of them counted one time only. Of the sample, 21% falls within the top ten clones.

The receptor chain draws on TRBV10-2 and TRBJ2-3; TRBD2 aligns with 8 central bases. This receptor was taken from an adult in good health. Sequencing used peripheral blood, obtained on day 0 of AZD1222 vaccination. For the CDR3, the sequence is CASSESSGNTDTQYF. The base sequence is TGCGCCAGCAGTGAGTCTAGCGGGAACACAGATACGCAGTATTTT.